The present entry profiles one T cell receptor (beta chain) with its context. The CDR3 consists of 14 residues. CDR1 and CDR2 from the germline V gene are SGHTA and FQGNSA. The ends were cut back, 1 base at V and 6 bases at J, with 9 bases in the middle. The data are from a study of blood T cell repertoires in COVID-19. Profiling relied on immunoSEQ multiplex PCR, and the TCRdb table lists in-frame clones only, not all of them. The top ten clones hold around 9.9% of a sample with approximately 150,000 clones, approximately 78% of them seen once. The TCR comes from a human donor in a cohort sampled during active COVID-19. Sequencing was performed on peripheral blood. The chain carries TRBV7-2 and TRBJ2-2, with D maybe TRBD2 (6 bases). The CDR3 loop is CASSLGGRSGELFF. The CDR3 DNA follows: TGTGCCAGCAGCTTAGGGGGGAGGTCCGGGGAGCTGTTTTTT.